The 20 T cell receptor beta chains listed next were all sequenced from one sample in a study of T-cell memory formation after mild COVID-19. TCRdb analysed the 5' RACE reads with MiXCR anew, one entry per CDR3 protein. The table records around 500,000 distinct CDR3 sequences, approximately 18% of them present only once. Specimen: PBMCs or a T cell subset sorted from them (not recorded which). The source of these receptors is an adult woman who had mild COVID-19 (a few samples of this study predate the infection). Cell type and time point are not known.

V usage is TRBV5-4 and J usage is TRBJ2-1, with a possible D match to TRBD1 (6 bases). With 4 bases removed from V and 10 bases from J, the gap between germline ends came to 9 bases. Germline assignment: CDR1 SGHNT and CDR2 YYREEE (reference sequence). There are 11 residues in the CDR3. The CDR3 sequence: CASSRGTEQFF. The CDR3 region has the DNA TGTGCCAGCAGCAGGGGGACCGAGCAGTTCTTC.

This clonotype turned up a few times. J is TRBJ2-3 and V is TRBV24-1, with 7 bases lining up with TRBD1. CDR1 is KGHDR, CDR2 SFDVKD, per germline. CDR3 length: 15 residues. V was pared by 6 bases and J by 5 bases, with 10 bases of the junction left unmatched. CDR3 bases: TGTGCCACCAGTAGAGAGGGGGCGCTTGGAGATACGCAGTATTTT. It encodes CATSREGALGDTQYF.

This clonotype was seen at least ten times. The CDR3 nucleotides are TGTGCCAGCAGCTTGGAGGCCGCGGGGGCCTCTGAAGCTTTCTTT. Its translation is CASSLEAAGASEAFF. The V and J genes are TRBV5-5 and TRBJ1-1; possible D gene TRBD1, 6 bases. Trimming took 0 bases from V and 6 from J, leaving 15 bases between them. CDR3 length equals 15 residues. Germline lookup yields CDR1 SGHKS and CDR2 YYEKEE (reference sequence).

The chain couples TRBV21-1 to TRBJ1-1. TRBV21-1 is classified as a pseudogene. The CDR3 has 15 amino acids. In nucleotides, the CDR3 is TGTGCCAGCAGCGCCGGGGGGGGTTGGAACACTGAAGCTTTCTTT. Protein sequence: CASSAGGGWNTEAFF.

The sample holds a few counts of this clonotype. The CDR3 reads CASWDRGSDTQYF. CDR3 sequence (DNA): TGTGCCAGCTGGGACCGCGGGTCAGATACGCAGTATTTT. The chain couples TRBV6-1 to TRBJ2-3; D is tentatively TRBD1 or TRBD2 (5 bases each). V was clipped by 8 bases and J by 4 bases, with 13 bases between them. Germline V CDR1 and CDR2: MNHNS, SASEGT. This CDR3 is built from 13 residues.

The chain carries TRBV27 and TRBJ1-1; D is undetermined. Between the trimmed V and J ends, which lost 2 bases and 11 bases, there was a span of 12 bases. The CDR3 is 12 residues long. Germline V gene lookup returns CDR1 MNHEY and CDR2 SMNVEV (reference sequence). The CDR3 nucleotides are TGTGCCAGCAGTTTAGTCCGTAGAGAGGCTTTCTTT. This translates into CASSLVRREAFF.

The chain is built from TRBV27 and TRBJ1-2; no clear D. Per the germline V gene, CDR1 is MNHEY and CDR2 is SMNVEV (reference sequence). CDR3 length equals 14 residues. Deletions cut 2 bases from V and 8 bases from J, with 15 bases between. CDR3 amino acids: CASSLAGQMGGYTF. CDR3 coding DNA: TGTGCCAGCAGTTTAGCCGGGCAGATGGGCGGCTACACCTTC.

This clonotype was recorded at least ten times. The rearrangement joins TRBV12-3 or TRBV12-4 to TRBJ2-7; 8 nucleotides agree with TRBD2. The V gene end was trimmed by 0 bases and the J gene end by 1 base; junction bases not matched to a gene: 2. The CDR3 extends over 15 amino acids. CDR3 sequence (DNA): TGTGCCAGCAGTTTAGCCGCGGGAGGATCCTACGAGCAGTACTTC. Amino acid sequence: CASSLAAGGSYEQYF.

This clonotype has a handful of counts. The chain joins TRBV5-4 to TRBJ2-3; tentatively, D is TRBD2 (5 bases). Trimming removed 2 bases from V and 1 base from J, with 14 bases in between. This CDR3 contains 16 residues. CDR1 SGHNT and CDR2 YYREEE come from the germline V gene (reference sequence). The CDR3 bases are TGTGCCAGCAGCTTAGTCCGGGGATCGGGCACAGATACGCAGTATTTT. It translates to CASSLVRGSGTDTQYF.

This clonotype was picked up a small number of times. The rearrangement uses TRBV9 and TRBJ1-4, with 7 bases fitting TRBD1. With 3 bases clipped from V and 0 bases from J, the junction kept 5 bases outside the gene matches. From germline, CDR1 is SGDLS and CDR2 YYNGEE. This CDR3 is built from 16 residues. In DNA, the CDR3 is TGTGCCAGCAGCGCGGGACAGCGTGCAACTAATGAAAAACTGTTTTTT. Protein: CASSAGQRATNEKLFF.

This clonotype was detected a few times. The chain couples TRBV29-1 to TRBJ2-1; TRBD2 agrees at 14 bases. CDR3 length equals 15 residues. The trim removed 7 bases at V and 1 base at J, leaving 3 bases unmatched. Germline lookup yields CDR1 SQVTM and CDR2 ANQGSEA. CDR3 in DNA: TGCAGCGCCAGACTAGCGGGAGGGTCCTACAATGAGCAGTTCTTC. Translated: CSARLAGGSYNEQFF.

This clonotype has ten or more counts. The chain has TRBV12-3 or TRBV12-4 and TRBJ2-5; 8 bases match TRBD2. V was clipped by 6 bases and J by 4 bases; unmatched bases: 7. The CDR3 sequence is 14 residues long. DNA for the CDR3: TGTGCCAGCAGACCCCGCCTAGCGGGAGAGACCCAGTACTTC. Residues: CASRPRLAGETQYF.

The chain is built from TRBV25-1 and TRBJ2-7; TRBD1 agrees at 7 bases. CDR1 and CDR2 from the germline V gene are MGHDK and SYGVNS. V was pared by 9 bases and J by 3 bases, with 5 bases of the junction left unmatched. The CDR3 totals 12 residues. CDR3 in amino acids: CASSTGNYEQYF. CDR3 DNA sequence: TGTGCCAGTTCGACAGGGAACTACGAGCAGTACTTC.

There are a few counts of this clonotype. The genes are TRBV5-1 and TRBJ2-3; D is unclear. The germline V gene encodes CDR1 SGHRS and CDR2 YFSETQ. V dropped 2 bases and J dropped 0 bases, with 13 bases sitting between them. This CDR3 has 16 residues. The CDR3 region has the DNA TGCGCCAGCAGCTTCCTCTTTCCCGTCAGCACAGATACGCAGTATTTT. Protein product: CASSFLFPVSTDTQYF.

This clonotype was counted many times. This chain links TRBV4-3 with TRBJ2-3, with D hard to call. Trimming removed 0 bases at V and 6 bases at J, with 7 bases between. This CDR3 region has 13 residues. CDR1 is LGHNA, CDR2 YSLEER, per germline. CDR3 bases: TGCGCCAGCAGCCAAGATATTCTCGATACGCAGTATTTT. This translates into CASSQDILDTQYF.

This clonotype was observed many times. The rearrangement joins TRBV27 to TRBJ1-2; D may be TRBD1 (5 bases). Germline assignment: CDR1 MNHEY and CDR2 SMNVEV (reference sequence). Trimming took 3 bases from V and 8 from J, leaving 13 bases between them. This CDR3 is built from 13 residues. Here the CDR3 reads CASSLGGTGGYTF. The CDR3 DNA is TGTGCCAGCAGTTTGGGGGGTACCGGCGGCTACACCTTC.

This CDR3 is CASSPVREIPTGELFF. CDR3 in DNA: TGTGCCAGCAGCCCTGTAAGGGAGATCCCGACCGGGGAGCTGTTTTTT. This chain joins TRBV3-1 and TRBJ2-2; perhaps TRBD2 as D (5 bases). The CDR3 has 16 amino acids. Between the trimmed V and J ends, which lost 4 bases and 5 bases, there was a span of 17 bases. In germline, CDR1 is LGHDT, CDR2 YNNKEL (reference sequence).

There are a few counts of this clonotype. The V and J genes are TRBV2 and TRBJ2-2; 7 bases are shared with TRBD1. The CDR3 runs 14 residues. V gave up 6 bases and J gave up 1 base; unmatched junction bases: 2. In germline, CDR1 is SNHLY, CDR2 FYNNEI. DNA for the CDR3: TGTGCCAGCAGAGGACAGGTGAACACCGGGGAGCTGTTTTTT. Its translation: CASRGQVNTGELFF. Combining the CDR3 with reference TRBV2 and TRBJ2-2 gives the whole variable domain EPEVTQTPSHQVTQMGQEVILRCVPISNHLYFYWYRQILGQKVEFLVSFYNNEISEKSEIFDDQFSVERPDGSNFTLKIRSTKLEDSAMYFCASRGQVNTGELFFGEGSRLTVL.

The V gene is TRBV15, the J gene TRBJ2-1; D not certain. Germline CDR1 LNHNV, CDR2 YYDKDF (reference sequence). V lost 5 bases, J lost 6 bases, and 5 bases lay in between. The CDR3 covers 11 residues. CDR3 amino acids: CATSVTNEQFF. CDR3 nucleotide sequence: TGTGCCACCAGCGTGACCAATGAGCAGTTCTTC.

The chain has TRBV7-2 and TRBJ2-7, with D perhaps TRBD1 (6 bases). The CDR3 runs 14 residues. Looked up from germline, CDR1 is SGHTA and CDR2 is FQGNSA. Trimming took off 7 bases at V and 0 bases at J, with 13 bases between the two ends. CDR3 coding DNA: TGTGCCAGCACCCGACAGGTATTCTCCTACGAGCAGTACTTC. Translation: CASTRQVFSYEQYF.